What follows are 8 T cell receptor beta chains derived from one specimen sequenced in a study of shared clonotypes between healthy human individuals. Sequencing was performed with immunoSEQ multiplex PCR; in TCRdb, only in-frame clones are kept and a portion is missing. The sample consists of more than 400,000 clones, 90% to 96% of them appearing once. Sequenced: naive CD4+ T cells sorted from blood. The subset here: CD45RA+ positively selected. The receptors here all came from a woman between 25 and 40 years old in good health.

The rearrangement links TRBV19 to TRBJ2-2; D not certain. Germline V CDR1 and CDR2: LNHDA, SQIVND (reference sequence). With 6 bases removed from V and 0 bases from J, the gap between germline ends came to 8 bases. This CDR3 region has 14 residues. CDR3 DNA sequence: TGTGCCAGTAGCGACCACGCGAACACCGGGGAGCTGTTTTTT. This codes for CASSDHANTGELFF.

The count of this clone is one. V usage is TRBV19 and J usage is TRBJ1-3; no firm D call. Germline loops: CDR1 LNHDA, CDR2 SQIVND (reference sequence). The V gene lost 3 bases and the J gene lost 7 bases, with 10 bases spanning the gap. This CDR3 has 13 residues. The DNA of the CDR3 is TGTGCCAGTAGTATCCGCGGGGAGAACACCATATATTTT. Amino acids: CASSIRGENTIYF.

V gene TRBV19 combines with J gene TRBJ2-6; D assignment may be TRBD1 or TRBD2 (5 bases each). Between the trimmed V and J ends, which lost 5 bases and 2 bases, there was a span of 16 bases. The germline V gene encodes CDR1 LNHDA and CDR2 SQIVND (reference sequence). This CDR3 region has 17 residues. CDR3 protein: CASSQLDSAPGANVLTF. CDR3 nucleotides: TGTGCCAGTAGTCAACTAGACAGCGCCCCTGGGGCCAACGTCCTGACTTTC.

This clone was seen a few times. The V and J genes are TRBV11-2 and TRBJ1-5, with no clear D. Germline CDR1 reads SGHAT; CDR2 reads FQNNGV. V was pared by 0 bases and J by 6 bases, with 12 bases between. This CDR3 has 15 residues. CDR3: CASSLDSGWGQPQHF. The CDR3 nucleotides read TGTGCCAGCAGCTTAGATTCCGGGTGGGGTCAGCCCCAGCATTTT. Complete variable domain (other parts from reference TRBV11-2 and TRBJ1-5): EAGVAQSPRYKIIEKRQSVAFWCNPISGHATLYWYQQILGQGPKLLIQFQNNGVVDDSQLPKDRFSAERLKGVDSTLKIQPAKLEDSAVYLCASSLDSGWGQPQHFGDGTRLSIL.

The chain joins TRBV5-1 to TRBJ1-1; the D is unclear. The CDR3 covers 15 residues. Germline V gives CDR1 SGHRS, CDR2 YFSETQ. The V end was cut by 0 bases, the J end by 6 bases, with 15 bases between. CDR3 sequence: CASSLDFREFPEAFF. The DNA of the CDR3 is TGCGCCAGCAGCTTGGATTTCCGGGAATTCCCTGAAGCTTTCTTT.

This clone was observed a single time. The chain joins TRBV21-1 to TRBJ2-1; the table assigns TRBD1, which was not confirmed against the DNA. TRBV21-1 is deemed a pseudogene. The CDR3 totals 16 residues. In DNA form, the CDR3 reads TGTGCCAGCAGCTCTCCCGGACAGTACTCCTACAATGAGCAGTTCTTC. Protein product: CASSSPGQYSYNEQFF.

This rearrangement joins TRBV25-1 to TRBJ1-4; 8 bases fit TRBD1. Germline V CDR1 and CDR2: MGHDK, SYGVNS. The CDR3 totals 13 residues. The junction had 7 bases not matched to a gene; V was cut back by 8 bases and J by 8 bases. CDR3 in amino acids: CASQGQGNEKLFF. In DNA, the CDR3 is TGTGCCAGCCAAGGACAGGGAAACGAAAAACTGTTTTTT. The entire variable domain, with the rest obtained from reference TRBV25-1 and TRBJ1-4, is as follows: EADIYQTPRYLVIGTGKKITLECSQTMGHDKMYWYQQDPGMELHLIHYSYGVNSTEKGDLSSESTVSRIRTEHFPLTLESARPSHTSQYLCASQGQGNEKLFFGSGTQLSVL.

The chain links TRBV6-5 to TRBJ2-7; the match to TRBD2 covers 11 bases. This CDR3 is built from 15 residues. CDR1 is MNHEY, CDR2 SVGAGI, per germline. V lost 2 bases, J lost 1 base, and 1 base stayed unmatched. The CDR3, as DNA: TGTGCCAGCAGTTACGGACTAGCGGGTTCCTACGAGCAGTACTTC. It yields the protein CASSYGLAGSYEQYF.